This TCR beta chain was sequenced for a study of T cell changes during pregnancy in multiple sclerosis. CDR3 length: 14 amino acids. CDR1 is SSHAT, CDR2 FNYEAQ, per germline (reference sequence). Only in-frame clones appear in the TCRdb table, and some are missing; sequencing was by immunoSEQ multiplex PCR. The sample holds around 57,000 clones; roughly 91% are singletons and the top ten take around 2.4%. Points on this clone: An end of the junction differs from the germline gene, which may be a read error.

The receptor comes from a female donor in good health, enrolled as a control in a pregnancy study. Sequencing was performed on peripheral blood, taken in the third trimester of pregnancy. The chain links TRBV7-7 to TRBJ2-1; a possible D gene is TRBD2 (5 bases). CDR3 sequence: CASSLSGAYNEQFF. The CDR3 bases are TGTGCTAGCAGCTTAAGCGGAGCCTACAATGAGCAGTTCTTC.